This entry lists 30 T cell receptor beta chains sequenced from one sample in a study of T cell changes during pregnancy in multiple sclerosis. Here immunoSEQ multiplex PCR was the method, and the copy in TCRdb shows in-frame clones only, minus some. This table has approximately 30,000 clones, approximately 90% appearing once. Material: CD8+ T cells from peripheral blood mononuclear cells, obtained before pregnancy. The receptors were gathered from a female donor with multiple sclerosis, enrolled in a pregnancy study.

V gene TRBV5-1 combines with J gene TRBJ2-7; weak D call: TRBD1 (6 bases). Trimming pared 1 base from V and 7 bases from J, leaving 18 bases between. This CDR3 comprises 15 residues. Germline V gene data show CDR1 as SGHRS and CDR2 as YFSETQ. Here the CDR3 reads CASSLSGSLTGEQYF. The CDR3 DNA reads TGCGCCAGCAGCTTGTCTGGCAGCCTCACAGGGGAGCAGTACTTC.

The chain recombines TRBV6-6 with TRBJ2-5, with a weak D call TRBD2 (5 bases). The CDR3 spans 13 residues. V lost 4 bases, J lost 1 base, and 7 bases lay in between. Germline loops: CDR1 MNHNY, CDR2 SVGAGI (reference sequence). Written as DNA, the CDR3 is TGTGCCAGCAGTTGGGCGGGCCAAGAGACCCAGTACTTC. It specifies CASSWAGQETQYF.

The chain links TRBV11-2 to TRBJ2-5; weak D call: TRBD1 (5 bases). The CDR3 spans 14 residues. V was clipped by 3 bases and J by 0 bases, with 8 bases between them. Germline CDR1 and CDR2: SGHAT and FQNNGV. The CDR3 region has the DNA TGTGCCAGCAGCTTTCAGGGATACCAAGAGACCCAGTACTTC. It codes for CASSFQGYQETQYF.

V and J are TRBV19 and TRBJ1-5, with 7 bases aligning to TRBD1. Germline loops: CDR1 LNHDA, CDR2 SQIVND (reference sequence). The CDR3 length is 16 residues. The trim removed 3 bases at V and 0 bases at J, leaving 5 bases unmatched. CDR3 coding DNA: TGTGCCAGTAGTATTCCAGGGGGTCCTAGCAATCAGCCCCAGCATTTT. As protein: CASSIPGGPSNQPQHF.

Judged by abundance, this clone is medium-sized. CDR3 sequence (DNA): TGTGCCAGCAGCAAGCAACAGGGCACCTACGAGCAGTACTTC. It encodes CASSKQQGTYEQYF. This sequence joins TRBV13 and TRBJ2-7, with a tentative D call TRBD1 (6 bases). CDR1 is PRHDT, CDR2 FYEKMQ, per germline (reference sequence). CDR3 size: 14 residues. Between the trimmed V and J ends, which lost 5 bases and 2 bases, there was a span of 13 bases.

The CDR3 loop reads CASSLAGAGTDTQYF. CDR3 in DNA: TGTGCCAGCAGCTTAGCAGGTGCCGGCACAGATACGCAGTATTTT. The chain uses TRBV7-3 and TRBJ2-3; D unresolved. V was trimmed by 2 bases and J by 1 base, leaving 10 bases between them. This CDR3 contains 15 residues. The germline gives CDR1 SGHTA, CDR2 FQGTGA.

This clone was detected only once. This rearrangement joins TRBV7-9 to TRBJ2-5, with a weak D call TRBD1 (6 bases). The CDR3 sequence is 15 residues long. The V gene lost 5 bases and the J gene lost 3 bases, with 16 bases spanning the gap. The germline V gene encodes CDR1 SEHNR and CDR2 FQNEAQ (reference sequence). In nucleotides, the CDR3 is TGTGCCAGCAGCCCCTACCCGGACAGAAAAGAGACCCAGTACTTC. Translation gives CASSPYPDRKETQYF.

The count of this clone is one. This chain links TRBV7-9 with TRBJ2-2; 8 bases are a match to TRBD1. V lost 6 bases to trimming and J lost 6 bases; unmatched junction nucleotides: 9. In germline, CDR1 is SEHNR, CDR2 FQNEAQ (reference sequence). CDR3 length equals 15 residues. In nucleotides, the CDR3 is TGTGCCAGCAGAGACGGGACAGGTGGCCCCGGGGAGCTGTTTTTT. Translated, it gives CASRDGTGGPGELFF.

This chain joins TRBV18 and TRBJ1-1; 9 nucleotides align to TRBD1. Germline V lookup: CDR1 KGHSH, CDR2 LQKENI. The CDR3 runs to 14 residues. V gave up 6 bases and J gave up 5 bases; unmatched junction bases: 7. This CDR3 is CASSPGTGWTEAFF. CDR3 sequence (DNA): TGTGCCAGCTCCCCCGGGACAGGGTGGACTGAAGCTTTCTTT.

The CDR3 sequence: CASSPQTGTGAYEQYF. CDR3 bases: TGTGCCAGCAGCCCACAGACCGGGACAGGGGCCTACGAGCAGTACTTC. The chain is built from TRBV9 and TRBJ2-7; 10 bases align to TRBD1. Per germline, CDR1 SGDLS and CDR2 YYNGEE. V dropped 4 bases and J dropped 2; count of bases not matched to a gene: 9. The CDR3 totals 16 residues.

The rearrangement uses TRBV19 and TRBJ2-7; tentatively, D is TRBD1 (5 bases). V gave up 8 bases and J gave up 2 bases, with 22 bases separating them. The CDR3 is 16 residues long. CDR1 is LNHDA, CDR2 SQIVND, per germline (reference sequence). This chain's CDR3 is CASGRDGPLGAYEQYF. In DNA, the CDR3 is TGTGCCAGTGGCCGAGACGGACCCTTAGGGGCCTACGAGCAGTACTTC.

This clone was observed once. The CDR3 region is CASSQFGGRRSYEQYF. DNA for the CDR3: TGCGCCAGCAGTCAATTTGGAGGACGCCGCTCCTACGAGCAGTACTTC. The rearrangement joins TRBV23-1 to TRBJ2-7; D may be TRBD2 (5 bases). TRBV23-1 falls under the ORF class, with uncertain function. The CDR3 spans 16 residues. V was trimmed by 1 base and J by 0 bases, leaving 13 bases between them.

The chain recombines TRBV14 with TRBJ2-5; 7 bases fit TRBD2. From germline, CDR1 is SGHDN and CDR2 FVKESK. V shed 3 bases, J shed 2 bases, and the junction held 9 bases outside the gene matches. The CDR3 contains 16 residues. The CDR3 DNA is TGTGCCAGCAGCCACGTCTCGTGGGGAGGGCAAGAGACCCAGTACTTC. Residues: CASSHVSWGGQETQYF.

This clone has just one count. The CDR3 here is CASSPRHHGSGSLNEQFF. Written as DNA, the CDR3 is TGTGCCAGCAGCCCTCGACATCACGGTAGCGGGAGCTTAAATGAGCAGTTCTTC. The V gene is TRBV9, the J gene TRBJ2-1; TRBD2 matches at 9 bases. CDR1 and CDR2 (germline): SGDLS, YYNGEE. V lost 4 bases, J lost 7 bases, and 18 bases stayed unmatched. The CDR3 is made up of 18 amino acids.

V and J are TRBV7-8 and TRBJ2-1; possible D gene TRBD1, 6 bases. CDR1 SGHVS and CDR2 FQNEAQ come from the germline V gene. The CDR3 has 15 residues. V was pared by 5 bases and J by 6 bases, with 17 bases between. CDR3 sequence (DNA): TGTGCCAGCAGCCCGAACAGGGTTGGGAGCAATGAGCAGTTCTTC. Translation: CASSPNRVGSNEQFF.

The V and J genes are TRBV13 and TRBJ1-1; TRBD1 agrees at 8 bases. V was clipped by 4 bases and J by 1 base; unmatched bases: 2. This CDR3 has 14 amino acids. Germline lookup yields CDR1 PRHDT and CDR2 FYEKMQ (reference sequence). Here the CDR3 DNA reads TGTGCCAGCAGCTCCGGGACAGGGAACACTGAAGCTTTCTTT. This translates into CASSSGTGNTEAFF.

The chain couples TRBV15 to TRBJ1-5; D is undetermined. The CDR3 is 14 residues long. V lost 5 bases to trimming and J lost 2 bases, with 10 bases between them. In germline, CDR1 is LNHNV, CDR2 YYDKDF (reference sequence). The CDR3 nucleotides are TGTGCCACCAGCCCCTCGCTAGGCAATCAGCCCCAGCATTTT. Translated, it gives CATSPSLGNQPQHF.

The V call is TRBV6-5, the J call TRBJ2-1, with D maybe TRBD2 (5 bases). Germline values: CDR1 MNHEY, CDR2 SVGAGI. Trimming cost V 2 bases and J 10 bases, with 9 bases left between them. The CDR3 length is 12 residues. CDR3 bases: TGTGCCAGCAGTTACGGCACGGGGGAGCAGTTCTTC. It translates to CASSYGTGEQFF.

The rearrangement uses TRBV19 and TRBJ2-7; 7 nucleotides line up with TRBD1. CDR3 length equals 13 residues. V gave up 8 bases and J gave up 4 bases; unmatched junction bases: 8. From germline, CDR1 is LNHDA and CDR2 SQIVND (reference sequence). DNA of the CDR3: TGTGCCAGTTCCCGGGGACAGCTGTACGAGCAGTACTTC. Protein sequence: CASSRGQLYEQYF. The variable domain in full, completed from reference TRBV19 and TRBJ2-7, reads DGGITQSPKYLFRKEGQNVTLSCEQNLNHDAMYWYRQDPGQGLRLIYYSQIVNDFQKGDIAEGYSVSREKKESFPLTVTSAQKNPTAFYLCASSRGQLYEQYFGPGTRLTVT.

The chain carries TRBV2 and TRBJ2-2, with 10 bases that match TRBD2. Germline V lookup: CDR1 SNHLY, CDR2 FYNNEI. This CDR3 spans 16 amino acids. Trimming took 11 bases from V and 6 from J; bases not matched to a gene: 15. The CDR3 DNA sequence: TGTGCCGTTCATGCACTAGCGGGGACGGTCGCCGGGGAGCTGTTTTTT. Translating it yields CAVHALAGTVAGELFF. The full variable domain, in which reference TRBV2 and TRBJ2-2 provide the parts outside the CDR3, is EPEVTQTPSHQVTQMGQEVILRCVPISNHLYFYWYRQILGQKVEFLVSFYNNEISEKSEIFDDQFSVERPDGSNFTLKIRSTKLEDSAMYFCAVHALAGTVAGELFFGEGSRLTVL.

The chain combines TRBV30 with TRBJ2-5; no clear D. The CDR3 has 8 amino acids. The germline gives CDR1 GTSNPN, CDR2 SVGIG (reference sequence). The CDR3, as DNA: TGTGTACAAGAGACCCAGTACTTC. Amino acids: CVQETQYF. The full variable domain, with the rest looked up from reference TRBV30 and TRBJ2-5, is SQTIHQWPATLVQPVGSPLSLECTVEGTSNPNLYWYRQAAGRGLQLLFYSVGIGQISSEVPQNLSASRPQDRQFILSSKKLLLSDSGFYLCVQETQYFGPGTRLLVL.

The V and J genes are TRBV4-3 and TRBJ2-1; no clear D. The CDR3 extends over 13 amino acids. Germline V gene sequence: CDR1 LGHNA, CDR2 YSLEER. V lost 1 base and J lost 5, with 6 bases in between. Here the CDR3 DNA reads TGCGCCAGCAGCCAAGGGGCCGACAATGAGCAGTTCTTC. Encoded protein: CASSQGADNEQFF.

This chain's CDR3 is CASIQDTEAFF. CDR3 DNA: TGTGCCAGCATCCAGGACACTGAAGCTTTCTTT. The chain is built from TRBV6-6 and TRBJ1-1, with D unclear. This CDR3 is 11 amino acids long. The germline V and J ends were trimmed by 7 bases and 3 bases, with 6 bases remaining between them. Germline V lookup: CDR1 MNHNY, CDR2 SVGAGI (reference sequence).

The rearrangement joins TRBV4-2 to TRBJ2-1; 7 bases match TRBD2. The CDR3 length is 15 residues. V shed 6 bases, J shed 0 bases, and the junction held 5 bases outside the gene matches. Germline loops: CDR1 LGHNA, CDR2 YNFKEQ. This chain's CDR3 is CASSYGGSSYNEQFF. The DNA for the CDR3 is TGTGCCAGCAGTTACGGGGGGAGCTCCTACAATGAGCAGTTCTTC.

The rearrangement links TRBV4-1 to TRBJ2-5; 9 bases line up with TRBD2. This CDR3 is 16 amino acids long. V shed 7 bases and J 0 bases; nucleotides not matched to a gene: 9. The germline CDR1 and CDR2 sequences are MGHRA and YSYEKL. CDR3 sequence (DNA): TGCGCCAGCACCCGAGGGGCGGGGGGGAACCAAGAGACCCAGTACTTC. Encoded protein: CASTRGAGGNQETQYF.

This sequence joins TRBV27 and TRBJ1-1, with D uncertain. V was cut by 3 bases and J by 0 bases, with 14 bases left in between. Looked up from germline, CDR1 is MNHEY and CDR2 is SMNVEV (reference sequence). The CDR3 totals 16 residues. CDR3 bases: TGTGCCAGCAGTTTGAGCATACGACTAATGAACACTGAAGCTTTCTTT. This translates into CASSLSIRLMNTEAFF.

In its sample, this clone was seen a few times. The chain employs TRBV6-5 and TRBJ2-2; a weak D match, TRBD1 (6 bases). The germline V gene encodes CDR1 MNHEY and CDR2 SVGAGI. The CDR3 spans 15 residues. With 2 bases removed from V and 0 bases from J, the gap between germline ends came to 7 bases. The CDR3 DNA reads as TGTGCCAGCAGTTACGCAGGGGCGAACACCGGGGAGCTGTTTTTT. Protein product: CASSYAGANTGELFF.

The chain employs TRBV6-1 and TRBJ2-1, with 9 bases identical to TRBD1. The V gene's germline CDR1 is MNHNS and CDR2 SASEGT. V gave up 8 bases and J gave up 4 bases; unmatched junction bases: 6. The CDR3 sequence is 14 residues long. The CDR3 region is CASDSGTGYNEQFF. DNA for the CDR3: TGTGCCAGCGATTCCGGGACAGGGTACAATGAGCAGTTCTTC.

This rearrangement joins TRBV27 to TRBJ1-5; D not resolved. The CDR3 has 18 amino acids. Germline values: CDR1 MNHEY, CDR2 SMNVEV (reference sequence). Trimming removed 2 bases at V and 0 bases at J, with 17 bases between. The CDR3 spells CASSLRSKERYSNQPQHF. The DNA of the CDR3 is TGTGCCAGCAGTTTAAGGAGTAAGGAACGTTATAGCAATCAGCCCCAGCATTTT.

A remark on this clone: The same CDR3 also results from other DNA sequences found in this sample. J is TRBJ2-3 and V is TRBV5-1; TRBD1 matches 7 bases. Germline assignment: CDR1 SGHRS and CDR2 YFSETQ. V lost 0 bases and J lost 2; bases outside the gene matches: 3. This CDR3 is 15 amino acids long. For the CDR3, the DNA is TGCGCCAGCAGCTTGGAGGGACAGCACACAGATACGCAGTATTTT. Translated, it gives CASSLEGQHTDTQYF.